A single sample gave rise to the 20 T cell receptor beta chains below, sequenced in a study of human T cells and chemical hapten exposure. A single record per CDR3 protein comes from TCRdb applying MiXCR to the 5' RACE reads. The sample includes approximately 110,000 distinct CDR3 sequences, around 20% of them seen just once. Unfractionated whole blood was the source from which total RNA was extracted. The source is a human donor in good health.

The rearrangement joins TRBV28 to TRBJ1-2; D may be TRBD1 (5 bases). CDR1 is MDHEN, CDR2 SYDVKM, per germline. The CDR3 covers 16 residues. Between the trimmed V and J ends, which lost 6 bases and 9 bases, there was a span of 26 bases. CDR3 sequence: CASSNFVTVGGPRYTF. CDR3 bases: TGTGCCAGCAGCAACTTCGTGACGGTTGGGGGACCCCGCTACACCTTC.

As regards this clonotype: The CDR3 carries no conserved terminal phenylalanine or tryptophan, so it likely arises from a read error. V usage is TRBV5-5 and J usage is TRBJ2-1; the match to TRBD2 covers 13 bases. V was clipped by 4 bases and J by 4 bases; unmatched bases: 2. The germline CDR1 and CDR2 sequences are SGHKS and YYEKEE (reference sequence). CDR3 length: 15 residues. The CDR3 region is CASSRGLAGYNEQFL. CDR3 DNA sequence: TGTGCCAGCAGCAGGGGACTAGCGGGGTACAATGAGCAGTTCTTA.

This clonotype was picked up a small number of times. The chain combines TRBV5-6 with TRBJ2-7; the match to TRBD1 covers 7 bases. CDR3 size: 14 residues. The J segment lost 4 bases and the V segment lost 4 bases, leaving 8 bases of the junction unmatched. CDR1 is SGHDT and CDR2 is YYEEEE in the germline V gene. This chain's CDR3 is CASSPGRRGYEQYF. The CDR3 region has the DNA TGTGCCAGCAGCCCGGGCCGCAGGGGGTACGAGCAGTACTTC.

CDR3 DNA sequence: TGTGCCAGCAGCCAATTTGGAGGGAACACTGAAGCTTTCTTT. This gives the protein CASSQFGGNTEAFF. The chain has TRBV16 and TRBJ1-1; D is undetermined. Germline CDR1 KGHSY, CDR2 FQNENV. The CDR3 runs 14 residues. V gave up 1 base and J gave up 1 base, with 7 bases separating them.

V gene TRBV29-1 combines with J gene TRBJ2-2; a possible D gene is TRBD1 (5 bases). The CDR3 length is 14 residues. V dropped 2 bases and J dropped 1 base, with 8 bases sitting between them. The germline V gene has CDR1 SQVTM and CDR2 ANQGSEA. The CDR3 region is CSVEWGLNTGELFF. CDR3 sequence (DNA): TGCAGCGTTGAATGGGGCCTGAACACCGGGGAGCTGTTTTTT.

Ten or more counts support this clonotype. The chain recombines TRBV4-1 with TRBJ2-3; D uncertain. The ends were cut back, 4 bases at V and 5 bases at J, with 10 bases in the middle. Germline V lookup: CDR1 MGHRA, CDR2 YSYEKL. The CDR3 totals 13 residues. The CDR3 DNA is TGCGCCAGCAGCCCGAAACCGAGAGATACGCAGTATTTT. Its protein is CASSPKPRDTQYF.

This clonotype was detected a few times. The chain couples TRBV5-4 to TRBJ2-7; TRBD1 aligns across 10 bases. CDR1 SGHNT and CDR2 YYREEE come from the germline V gene (reference sequence). Trimming cost V 3 bases and J 7 bases; bases outside gene matches: 7. CDR3 length equals 14 residues. This CDR3 is CASSYRDRGLEQYF. The CDR3 DNA is TGTGCCAGCAGCTACCGGGACAGGGGCCTTGAGCAGTACTTC.

The table lists this clonotype with a few counts. V usage is TRBV5-5 and J usage is TRBJ2-7; the match to TRBD1 covers 9 bases. Losses at the gene ends were 4 bases for V and 2 bases for J; bases not matched to a gene: 1. Germline lookup yields CDR1 SGHKS and CDR2 YYEKEE (reference sequence). The CDR3 totals 13 residues. The CDR3 nucleotides are TGTGCCAGCAGCCGACAGGGGGCCTACGAGCAGTACTTC. Amino acids: CASSRQGAYEQYF.

The rearrangement links TRBV30 to TRBJ2-7; D is ambiguous. CDR3 length: 11 amino acids. V was shortened by 1 base and J by 3 bases, with 4 bases between the two germline ends. Germline V gene sequence: CDR1 GTSNPN, CDR2 SVGIG (reference sequence). CDR3 nucleotide sequence: TGTGCCTGGAGTGCAGGCTACGAGCAGTACTTC. Translation: CAWSAGYEQYF.

The chain recombines TRBV12-3 or TRBV12-4 with TRBJ1-2; D gene ambiguous. The CDR3 has 12 residues. The V end was cut by 3 bases, the J end by 0 bases, with 2 bases between. This chain's CDR3 is CASSFTNYGYTF. The CDR3 nucleotides are TGTGCCAGCAGTTTTACTAACTATGGCTACACCTTC.

The chain uses TRBV7-2 and TRBJ2-4; D unclear. The CDR3 spans 11 residues. CDR1 is SGHTA, CDR2 FQGNSA, per germline. V gave up 5 bases and J gave up 7 bases, with 6 bases separating them. The CDR3, as DNA: TGTGCCAGCAGCCTCAAGAACATTCAGTACTTC. Protein: CASSLKNIQYF.

The chain's CDR3 is CASSYPRQARRTGELFF. The CDR3 DNA is TGTGCCAGCAGCTACCCTCGACAGGCCAGAAGGACCGGGGAGCTGTTTTTT. The V and J genes are TRBV7-9 and TRBJ2-2, with a weak D call TRBD1 (6 bases). CDR1 and CDR2 from the germline V gene are SEHNR and FQNEAQ (reference sequence). CDR3 length: 17 residues. V shed 4 bases and J shed 5 bases, with 20 bases lying between them.

The V gene is TRBV3-1, the J gene TRBJ2-1; 9 nucleotides line up with TRBD1. The V and J ends lost 4 bases and 6 bases, in that order; junction bases with no gene match: 10. The CDR3 contains 16 residues. Germline CDR1 and CDR2: LGHDT and YNNKEL (reference sequence). CDR3 loop: CASSPTPGQGRNEQFF. CDR3 nucleotides: TGTGCCAGCAGCCCTACCCCGGGACAGGGCCGCAATGAGCAGTTCTTC.

This sequence joins TRBV18 and TRBJ1-1; D is uncertain. Between the trimmed V and J ends, which lost 1 base and 3 bases, there was a span of 12 bases. The CDR3 has 15 residues. Germline V CDR1 and CDR2: KGHSH, LQKENI. CDR3 residues: CASSPRNGGDTEAFF. For the CDR3, the DNA is TGTGCCAGCTCACCACGGAATGGTGGGGACACTGAAGCTTTCTTT.

The chain has TRBV2 and TRBJ1-5; 8 bases map to TRBD1. V trimming: 7 bases; J trimming: 1 base; junction bases outside the gene matches: 9. Germline CDR1 reads SNHLY; CDR2 reads FYNNEI. CDR3 length: 16 residues. CDR3 sequence reads: CASIPPGGLSNQPQHF. CDR3 bases: TGTGCCAGCATTCCTCCAGGGGGCTTGAGCAATCAGCCCCAGCATTTT. The variable domain in full, completed from reference TRBV2 and TRBJ1-5, reads EPEVTQTPSHQVTQMGQEVILRCVPISNHLYFYWYRQILGQKVEFLVSFYNNEISEKSEIFDDQFSVERPDGSNFTLKIRSTKLEDSAMYFCASIPPGGLSNQPQHFGDGTRLSIL.

This chain joins TRBV21-1 and TRBJ2-5; the D call in the table, TRBD1, was not verified against the DNA. TRBV21-1 is designated a pseudogene. CDR3 length: 20 amino acids. CDR3 nucleotide sequence: TGTGCCAGCAGCAAAGAAGACAGGGGGCTTGCATCGAGTTATGCCGAGACCCAGTACTTC. Translated: CASSKEDRGLASSYAETQYF.

The chain joins TRBV7-2 to TRBJ1-5, with 7 positions matching TRBD1. Trimming removed 5 bases from V and 2 bases from J; junction bases left unmatched: 6. The CDR3 is 15 amino acids. The germline gives CDR1 SGHTA, CDR2 FQGNSA. The CDR3 loop reads CASSPQGSGNQPQHF. Here the CDR3 DNA reads TGTGCCAGCAGCCCACAGGGGAGTGGCAATCAGCCCCAGCATTTT.

The gene calls are TRBV11-2 and TRBJ2-5; 8 bases map to TRBD1. After removal of 4 bases from V and 4 bases from J, the junction contained 8 bases not matched to a gene. This CDR3 region has 15 residues. Per the germline V gene, CDR1 is SGHAT and CDR2 is FQNNGV. The CDR3 DNA is TGTGCCAGCAGCTCGGGACAGGCAAAAAGAGAGACCCAGTACTTC. Amino acid sequence: CASSSGQAKRETQYF.

V usage is TRBV28 and J usage is TRBJ1-1; 7 bases line up with TRBD1. Germline CDR1 reads MDHEN; CDR2 reads SYDVKM. The trim removed 1 base at V and 11 bases at J, leaving 4 bases unmatched. This CDR3 region has 12 residues. The CDR3 sequence: CASSLLAGGAFF. The CDR3 DNA sequence: TGTGCCAGCAGTTTATTGGCAGGGGGGGCTTTCTTT. The full variable domain, completed using reference TRBV28 and TRBJ1-1, is DVKVTQSSRYLVKRTGEKVFLECVQDMDHENMFWYRQDPGLGLRLIYFSYDVKMKEKGDIPEGYSVSREKKERFSLILESASTNQTSMYLCASSLLAGGAFFGQGTRLTVV.

This rearrangement joins TRBV5-1 to TRBJ1-1; D unclear. The V and J ends lost 4 bases and 8 bases respectively, with 12 bases between them. The CDR3 length is 12 residues. Germline CDR1 reads SGHRS; CDR2 reads YFSETQ. Here the CDR3 DNA reads TGCGCCAGCAGCCTCCCGGGAGTAGAAGCTTTCTTT. As protein: CASSLPGVEAFF.